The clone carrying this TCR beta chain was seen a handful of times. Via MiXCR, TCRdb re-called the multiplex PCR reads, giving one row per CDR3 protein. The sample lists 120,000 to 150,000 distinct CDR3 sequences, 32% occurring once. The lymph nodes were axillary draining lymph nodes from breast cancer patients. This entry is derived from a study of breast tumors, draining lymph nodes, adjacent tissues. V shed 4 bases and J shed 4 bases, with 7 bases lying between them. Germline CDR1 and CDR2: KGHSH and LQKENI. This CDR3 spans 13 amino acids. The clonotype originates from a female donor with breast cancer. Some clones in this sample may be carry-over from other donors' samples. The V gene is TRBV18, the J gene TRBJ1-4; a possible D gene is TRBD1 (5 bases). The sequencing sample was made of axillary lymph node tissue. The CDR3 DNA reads TGTGCCAGCTCACAGGGGCTTAATGAAAAACTGTTTTTT. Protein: CASSQGLNEKLFF.